This note documents a single T cell receptor (beta chain) sequence. These data are taken from a study of control samples from healthy donors and cancer patients. Clones were read by immunoSEQ multiplex PCR, and TCRdb kept only the in-frame ones, dropping some. The sample carries about 140,000 clones, roughly 92% recorded once. CDR1 is SGHTS and CDR2 is YDEGEE in the germline V gene. The CDR3 is 15 residues long. Trimming cost V 2 bases and J 0 bases, with 11 bases left between them. This sequence originates from a man aged 25 to 40 in good health. Sequencing input: blood. The V call is TRBV5-8, the J call TRBJ1-1; D may be TRBD1 (5 bases). The CDR3, as DNA: TGTGCCAGCAGCTTCTACAGGTCAATGAACACTGAAGCTTTCTTT. Protein product: CASSFYRSMNTEAFF.